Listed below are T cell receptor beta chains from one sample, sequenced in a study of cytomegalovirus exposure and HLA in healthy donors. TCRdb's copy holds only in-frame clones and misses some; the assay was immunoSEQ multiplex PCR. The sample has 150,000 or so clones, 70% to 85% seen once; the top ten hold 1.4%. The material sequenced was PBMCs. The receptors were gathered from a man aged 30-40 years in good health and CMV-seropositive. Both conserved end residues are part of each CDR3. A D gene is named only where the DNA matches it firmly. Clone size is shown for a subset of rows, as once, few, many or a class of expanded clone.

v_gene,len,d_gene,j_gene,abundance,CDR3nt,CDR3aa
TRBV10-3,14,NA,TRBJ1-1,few,TGTGCCATCAGCCCCGGGACAACGAACACTGAAGCTTTCTTT,CAISPGTTNTEAFF
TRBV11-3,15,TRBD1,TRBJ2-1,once,TGTGCCAGCAGCCCCGGGACAGGGGAACACAATGAGCAGTTCTTC,CASSPGTGEHNEQFF
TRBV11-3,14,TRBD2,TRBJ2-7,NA,TGTGCCAGCAGCTTACTAGCGGGAGAGATCGAGCAGTACTTC,CASSLLAGEIEQYF
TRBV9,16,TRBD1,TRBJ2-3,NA,TGTGCCAGCAGCCTCAGTGGGACAGGGGGCACAGATACGCAGTATTTT,CASSLSGTGGTDTQYF
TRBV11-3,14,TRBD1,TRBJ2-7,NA,TGTGCCAGCAGCCCCTGGGACAGGCCCTACGAGCAGTACTTC,CASSPWDRPYEQYF
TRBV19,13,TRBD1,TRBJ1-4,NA,TGTGCCAGTATGGGACAGGGGGAAGAAAAACTGTTTTTT,CASMGQGEEKLFF
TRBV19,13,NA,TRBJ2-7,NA,TGTGCCAGTAGTGAACAGGGTCCCTACGAGCAGTACTTC,CASSEQGPYEQYF
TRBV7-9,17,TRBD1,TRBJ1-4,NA,TGTGCCAGCAGCCTCCTCGACAGGGGACCAACTAATGAAAAACTGTTTTTT,CASSLLDRGPTNEKLFF
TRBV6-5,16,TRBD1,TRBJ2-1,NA,TGTGCCAGCAGTTACTCGAGGGACAGTTCCTACAATGAGCAGTTCTTC,CASSYSRDSSYNEQFF
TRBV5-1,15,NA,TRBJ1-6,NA,TGCGCCAGCAGCCCGCAGGCCGGTCAGGGTTCACCCCTCCACTTT,CASSPQAGQGSPLHF
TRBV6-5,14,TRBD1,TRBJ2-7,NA,TGTGCCAGCAGTTCGCGGGGGACAGGGTACGAGCAGTACTTC,CASSSRGTGYEQYF
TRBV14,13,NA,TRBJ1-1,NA,TGTGCCAGCAGACGTAGTGGGACTGAGAAAGCTTTCTTT,CASRRSGTEKAFF
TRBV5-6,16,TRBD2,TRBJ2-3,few,TGTGCCAGCAGCACACTAGCGGGAGGTGGCACAGATACGCAGTATTTT,CASSTLAGGGTDTQYF
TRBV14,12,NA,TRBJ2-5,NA,TGTGCCAGCAGCCAAGCACACCAGACCCAGTACTTC,CASSQAHQTQYF
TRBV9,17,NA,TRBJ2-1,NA,TGTGCCAGCAGCGCCCGACCCCGTACTAGCTCCTACAATGAGCAGTTCTTC,CASSARPRTSSYNEQFF
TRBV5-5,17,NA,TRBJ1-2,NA,TGTGCCAGCAGCTTGGGTCGGGGTTCGGGTGATCACTATGGCTACACCTTC,CASSLGRGSGDHYGYTF
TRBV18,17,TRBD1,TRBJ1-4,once,TGTGCCAGCTCACCCGACAGGGGGCTATTAACTAATGAAAAACTGTTTTTT,CASSPDRGLLTNEKLFF
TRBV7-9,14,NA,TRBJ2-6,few,TGTGCCAGCAGCCCATTCTCTGGGGCCAACGTCCTGACTTTC,CASSPFSGANVLTF
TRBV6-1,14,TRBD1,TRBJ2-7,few,TGTGCCAGCAGGAGGACAGGGGATACCTACGAGCAGTACTTC,CASRRTGDTYEQYF
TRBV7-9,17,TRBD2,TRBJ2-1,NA,TGTGCCAGCAGCTCCACCCTAGCGGGAGGGCCCCGTGGGGAGCAGTTCTTC,CASSSTLAGGPRGEQFF
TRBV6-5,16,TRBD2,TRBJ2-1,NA,TGTGCCAGCAGTTACACCGGGCTAGCGGGGCTCAGTGAGCAGTTCTTC,CASSYTGLAGLSEQFF
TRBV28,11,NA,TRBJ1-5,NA,TGTGCCAGCGGGGGGAGTCAGCCCCAGCATTTT,CASGGSQPQHF
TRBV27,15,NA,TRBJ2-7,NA,TGTGCCAGCCAGGGGGGCTCGGGGACATCCTACGAGCAGTACTTC,CASQGGSGTSYEQYF
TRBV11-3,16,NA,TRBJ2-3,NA,TGTGCCAGCAGCTTATTTCGCGGGACTTACACAGATACGCAGTATTTT,CASSLFRGTYTDTQYF
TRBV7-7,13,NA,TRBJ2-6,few,TGTGCCAGCAGCGCCGCCATCGGGTCCGTCCTGACTTTC,CASSAAIGSVLTF
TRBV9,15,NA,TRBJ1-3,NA,TGTGCCAGCAGCTCGGACAGCTTTCTCGAGGACACCATATATTTT,CASSSDSFLEDTIYF
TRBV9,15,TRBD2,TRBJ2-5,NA,TGTGCCAGCAGCACCTCAGCGGGGCTGGAAGAGACCCAGTACTTC,CASSTSAGLEETQYF
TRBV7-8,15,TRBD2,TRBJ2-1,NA,TGTGCCAGCAGCTTATTAGCGGGAGTATACAATGAGCAGTTCTTC,CASSLLAGVYNEQFF
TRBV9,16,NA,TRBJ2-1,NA,TGTGCCAGCAGCGTAGGAACGCTTAGCTCCTACAATGAGCAGTTCTTC,CASSVGTLSSYNEQFF
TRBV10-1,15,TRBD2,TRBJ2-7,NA,TGCGCCACCTCGGGACTAGCGGACCTTACCTACGAGCAGTACTTC,CATSGLADLTYEQYF
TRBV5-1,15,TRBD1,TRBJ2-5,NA,TGCGCCAGCAGCTTGGAAGGGGGCTTTCAAGAGACCCAGTACTTC,CASSLEGGFQETQYF
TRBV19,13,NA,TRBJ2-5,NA,TGTGCCAGTAGTAATCAGGGCGCGGAGACCCAGTACTTC,CASSNQGAETQYF
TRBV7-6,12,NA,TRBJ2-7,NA,TGTGCCAGCAGCCCCGCGCCGGGGGAGCAGTACTTC,CASSPAPGEQYF
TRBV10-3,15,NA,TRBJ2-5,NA,TGTGCCATCAGTGAGTTTGAACAGGGCCAAGAGACCCAGTACTTC,CAISEFEQGQETQYF
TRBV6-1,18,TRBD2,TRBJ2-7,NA,TGTGCCAGCAGTGGCCTGACTAGCGGGAGCCGGGGGGAGAACGAGCAGTACTTC,CASSGLTSGSRGENEQYF
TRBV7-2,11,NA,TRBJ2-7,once,TGTGCCAGCAGTCCCCGGGAGCTCCTGTACTTC,CASSPRELLYF
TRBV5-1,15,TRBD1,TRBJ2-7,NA,TGCGCCAGCAGCTTCGGCGGGACAGGGACCTACGAGCAGTACTTC,CASSFGGTGTYEQYF
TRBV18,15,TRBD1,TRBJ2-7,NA,TGTGCCAGCTCACCACGCTGGACAGGGTATAACGAGCAGTACTTC,CASSPRWTGYNEQYF
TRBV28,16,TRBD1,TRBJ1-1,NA,TGTGCCAGCAGTTTTAGGAGGGGACAGGTAGACACTGAAGCTTTCTTT,CASSFRRGQVDTEAFF
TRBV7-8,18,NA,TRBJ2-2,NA,TGTGCCAGCAGCTTAGTGCGGACAGCAACTACGAACACCGGGGAGCTGTTTTTT,CASSLVRTATTNTGELFF
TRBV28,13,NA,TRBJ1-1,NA,TGTGCCAGCAGTTTGAGGGTTAGCACTGAAGCTTTCTTT,CASSLRVSTEAFF
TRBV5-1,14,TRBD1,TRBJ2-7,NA,TGCGCCAGCAGCTATGACAGGGGGCCCTACGAGCAGTACTTC,CASSYDRGPYEQYF
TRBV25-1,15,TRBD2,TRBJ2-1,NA,TGTGCCAGCAGTGAATGGGAGCGGGAGAACAATGAGCAGTTCTTC,CASSEWERENNEQFF
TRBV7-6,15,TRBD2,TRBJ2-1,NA,TGTGCCAGCAGCTTGCAACTAGCGGGAGAGGGTGAGCAGTTCTTC,CASSLQLAGEGEQFF
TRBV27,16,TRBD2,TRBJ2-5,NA,TGTGCCAGCAGTTTATATAGCGGGAGGGCCGGAGAGACCCAGTACTTC,CASSLYSGRAGETQYF
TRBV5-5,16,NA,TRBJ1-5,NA,TGTGCCAGCAGCTTGACGGGGGGCTTAGGCAATCAGCCCCAGCATTTT,CASSLTGGLGNQPQHF
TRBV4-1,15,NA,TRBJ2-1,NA,TGCGCCAGCAGCCAAGTGGGGGGCTCCTACAATGAGCAGTTCTTC,CASSQVGGSYNEQFF
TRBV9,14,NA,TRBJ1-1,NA,TGTGCCAGCAGCGTAGCTGAGGGTTGGACTGAAGCTTTCTTT,CASSVAEGWTEAFF
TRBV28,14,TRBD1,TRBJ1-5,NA,TGTGCCAGCAGTTCTTACAGGGGGCATCAGCCCCAGCATTTT,CASSSYRGHQPQHF
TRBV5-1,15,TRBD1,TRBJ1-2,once,TGCGCCAGCAGAGGATTAGTTACAGGGGACTATGGCTACACCTTC,CASRGLVTGDYGYTF
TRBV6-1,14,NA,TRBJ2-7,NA,TGTGCCAGCAGTGAATACATTGGAGAGGACGAGCAGTACTTC,CASSEYIGEDEQYF
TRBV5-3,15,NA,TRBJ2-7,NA,TGTGCCAGAAGCTTGGTAGGAGGTTCTCACTACGAGCAGTACTTC,CARSLVGGSHYEQYF
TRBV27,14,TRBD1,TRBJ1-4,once,TGTGCCAGACAGGGGGCACGGGCTAATGAAAAACTGTTTTTT,CARQGARANEKLFF
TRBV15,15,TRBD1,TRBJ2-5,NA,TGTGCCACCAGCAGAGTGCAGGGGGTAGGAGAGACCCAGTACTTC,CATSRVQGVGETQYF
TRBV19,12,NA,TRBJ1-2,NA,TGTGCCAGTAGCGAAGAGGGTGGCGGCTACACCTTC,CASSEEGGGYTF
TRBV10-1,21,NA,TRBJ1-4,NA,TGCGCCAGCAGTGAGCCCGGAATCCCAAACACTTGGCCCGGGGAAAATGAAAAACTGTTTTTT,CASSEPGIPNTWPGENEKLFF
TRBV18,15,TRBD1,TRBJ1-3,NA,TGTGCCAGCTCACCCCGACAGGGGTCCGGAAACACCATATATTTT,CASSPRQGSGNTIYF